This is a list of T cell receptor beta chains from one sample in a study of T cell changes during pregnancy in multiple sclerosis. The table came from immunoSEQ multiplex PCR; TCRdb's copy has only in-frame clones and leaves some out. The table lists roughly 100,000 clones, about 90% of them singletons. The material was peripheral blood, obtained after pregnancy. Receptors originate from a female donor with multiple sclerosis, enrolled in a pregnancy study. Both conserved end residues are trimmed from each CDR3. A row's size may be missing; if present it is once, few, many or a size class.

>NA|TRBV5-1
ASSPSPDQPQH
>NA|TRBV2
ATAGGANQPQH
>NA|TRBV5-1
ASSLEGSSYNEQF
>NA|TRBV11-3
ASSLGPGGLF
>NA|TRBV30
AWTPGLAGVGEQF
>NA|TRBV29-1
SVAGVVNEQF
>few|TRBV5-4
ASRRTSTGELF
>NA|TRBV5-4
ASSSLTSRLTETQY
>NA|TRBV5-4
ASSPQRGGDTGELF
>NA|TRBV19
ASSLEYMDEQF
>once|TRBV7-9
ASSSDRGTYEQY
>NA|TRBV30
AWSGLAGPGETQY
>NA|TRBV28
ASSSSPLYEQY
>NA|TRBV10-3
AISGTAGNQETQY
>NA|TRBV9
ASSPRTSGRASEQF
>NA|TRBV9
ASSVAIGLADNEQF
>NA|TRBV9
ASSFTGQGIDGYT
>NA|TRBV5-4
ASSLVSRGLNEQY
>NA|TRBV18
ASSPHNGGVYNEQF
>NA|TRBV6-5
ASSLGQAFIGYT
>few|TRBV28
ASSPTGQPQH
>NA|TRBV27
ASSVHRANTGELF
>NA|TRBV9
ASSALAGGIDEQF
>once|TRBV19
ASSTRQGANEKLF
>NA|TRBV27
ASSPVSRGTGETQY
>NA|TRBV2
ASRADTMKAF
>NA|TRBV7-2
ASSLEGDGYEKLF